The rows below give T cell receptor beta chains drawn from one sample of a study of CD8 T cells in ankylosing spondylitis. Each CDR3 protein is one row after TCRdb ran MiXCR on the 5' RACE reads. The table has 200,000 to 300,000 distinct CDR3 sequences, about 11% seen once; the top ten hold about 3%. Sample: blood, either unsorted or a sorted T cell fraction (not recorded which). These receptor sequences come from a male donor with ankylosing spondylitis or in good health (not recorded which). The CDR3 runs from the conserved cysteine through the conserved F or W. D genes are given only for firm matches.

D	J	V	CDR3
-	TRBJ2-5	TRBV9	CASSVTIYQETQYF
-	TRBJ2-7	TRBV5-1	CASSQKLGGGSYEQYF
-	TRBJ2-1	TRBV2	CASSEGRIKGFF
TRBD1	TRBJ1-1	TRBV5-1	CASSLALSRGRPMNTEAFF
-	TRBJ2-6	TRBV5-1	CASSLEVAGANVLTF
TRBD1	TRBJ2-1	TRBV20-1	CSASLTGYNEQFF
TRBD2	TRBJ2-1	TRBV12-3/TRBV12-4	CASSPGLVYNEQFF
-	TRBJ2-2	TRBV10-3	CATTNIGGAANTGELFF
-	TRBJ1-6	TRBV4-2	CASSQATEGYNSPLHF
-	TRBJ2-4	TRBV30	CAWSEVAARGQYF